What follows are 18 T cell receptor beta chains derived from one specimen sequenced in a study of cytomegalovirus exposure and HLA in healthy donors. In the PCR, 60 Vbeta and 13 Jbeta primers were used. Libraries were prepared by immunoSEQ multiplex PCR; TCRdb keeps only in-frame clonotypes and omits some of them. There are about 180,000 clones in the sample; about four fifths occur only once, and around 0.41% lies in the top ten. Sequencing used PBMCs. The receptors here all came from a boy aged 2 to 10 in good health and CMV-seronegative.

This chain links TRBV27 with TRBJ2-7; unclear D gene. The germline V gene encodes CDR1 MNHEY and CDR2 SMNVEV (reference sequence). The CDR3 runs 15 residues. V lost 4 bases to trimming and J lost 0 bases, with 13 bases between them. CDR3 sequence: CASSSGLSRSYEQYF. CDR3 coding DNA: TGTGCCAGCAGTTCGGGTCTGAGTCGCTCCTACGAGCAGTACTTC.

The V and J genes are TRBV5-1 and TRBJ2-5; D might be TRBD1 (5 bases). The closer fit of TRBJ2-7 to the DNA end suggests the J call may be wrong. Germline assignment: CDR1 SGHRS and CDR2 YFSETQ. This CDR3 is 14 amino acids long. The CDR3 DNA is TGCGCCAGCAGCTTGGAGGTCAGGGCGGACGAGCAGTACTTC. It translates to CASSLEVRADEQYF.

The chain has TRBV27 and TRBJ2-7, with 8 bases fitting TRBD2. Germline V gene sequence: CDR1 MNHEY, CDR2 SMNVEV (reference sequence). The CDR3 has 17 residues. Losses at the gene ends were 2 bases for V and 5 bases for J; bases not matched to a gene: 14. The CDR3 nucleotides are TGTGCCAGCAGTTTACCTCCTTCCGGAGCGGGAGACCACGAGCAGTACTTC. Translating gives CASSLPPSGAGDHEQYF.

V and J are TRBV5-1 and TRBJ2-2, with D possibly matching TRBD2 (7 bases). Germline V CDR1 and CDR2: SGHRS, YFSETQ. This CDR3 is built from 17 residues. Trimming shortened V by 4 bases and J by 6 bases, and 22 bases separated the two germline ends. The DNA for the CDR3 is TGCGCCAGCAGCCCGGCCGGCGGGGGCACCATTCCCGGGGAGCTGTTTTTT. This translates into CASSPAGGGTIPGELFF.

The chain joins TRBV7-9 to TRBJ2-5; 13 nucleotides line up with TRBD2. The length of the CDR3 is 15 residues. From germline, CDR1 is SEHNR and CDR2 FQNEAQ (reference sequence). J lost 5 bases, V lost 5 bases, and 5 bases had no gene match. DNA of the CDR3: TGTGCCAGCAGCCCCAGGACTAGCGGGAGTGAGACCCAGTACTTC. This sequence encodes CASSPRTSGSETQYF.

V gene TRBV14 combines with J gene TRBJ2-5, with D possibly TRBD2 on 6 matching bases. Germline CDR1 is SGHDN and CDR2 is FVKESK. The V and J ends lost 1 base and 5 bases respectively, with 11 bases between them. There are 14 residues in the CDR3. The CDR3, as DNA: TGTGCCAGCAGCCAAGGGCGGGGCTGGGAGACCCAGTACTTC. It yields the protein CASSQGRGWETQYF.

The CDR3 is CAWSGYGTGSYGYTF. In DNA form, the CDR3 reads TGTGCCTGGAGTGGCTATGGGACAGGGAGTTATGGCTACACCTTC. V gene TRBV30 combines with J gene TRBJ1-2, with TRBD1 identical over 9 bases. Unmatched junction bases numbered 8, after V lost 1 base and J lost 5 bases. The CDR3 totals 15 residues. Looked up from germline, CDR1 is GTSNPN and CDR2 is SVGIG (reference sequence). The full variable domain, its missing parts supplied by reference TRBV30 and TRBJ1-2, is SQTIHQWPATLVQPVGSPLSLECTVEGTSNPNLYWYRQAAGRGLQLLFYSVGIGQISSEVPQNLSASRPQDRQFILSSKKLLLSDSGFYLCAWSGYGTGSYGYTFGSGTRLTVV.

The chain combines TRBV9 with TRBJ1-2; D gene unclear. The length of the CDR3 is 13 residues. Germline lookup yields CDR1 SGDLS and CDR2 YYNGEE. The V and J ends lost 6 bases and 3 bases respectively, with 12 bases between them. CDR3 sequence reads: CASTPKLDYGYTF. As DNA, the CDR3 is TGTGCCAGCACCCCTAAGCTCGACTATGGCTACACCTTC.

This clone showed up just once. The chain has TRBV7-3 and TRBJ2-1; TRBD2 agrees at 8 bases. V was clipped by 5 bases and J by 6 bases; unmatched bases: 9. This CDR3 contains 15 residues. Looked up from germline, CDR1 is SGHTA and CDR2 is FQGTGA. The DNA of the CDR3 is TGTGCCAGCAGCCTGGGACTAGGGTCGGTCAATGAGCAGTTCTTC. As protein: CASSLGLGSVNEQFF.

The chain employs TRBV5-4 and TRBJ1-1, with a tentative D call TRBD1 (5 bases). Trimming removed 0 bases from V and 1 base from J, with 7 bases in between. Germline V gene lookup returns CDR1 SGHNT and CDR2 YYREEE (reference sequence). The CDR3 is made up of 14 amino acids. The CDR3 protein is CASSLGGTNTEAFF. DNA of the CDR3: TGTGCCAGCAGCTTGGGGGGCACGAACACTGAAGCTTTCTTT. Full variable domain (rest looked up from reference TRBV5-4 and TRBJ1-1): ETGVTQSPTHLIKTRGQQVTLRCSSQSGHNTVSWYQQALGQGPQFIFQYYREEENGRGNFPPRFSGLQFPNYSSELNVNALELDDSALYLCASSLGGTNTEAFFGQGTRLTVV.

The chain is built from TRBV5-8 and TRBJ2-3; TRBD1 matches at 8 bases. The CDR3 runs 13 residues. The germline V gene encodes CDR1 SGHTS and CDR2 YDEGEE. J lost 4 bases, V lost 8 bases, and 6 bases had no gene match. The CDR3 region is CASRDRMADTQYF. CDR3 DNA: TGTGCCAGTAGGGACAGGATGGCAGATACGCAGTATTTT.

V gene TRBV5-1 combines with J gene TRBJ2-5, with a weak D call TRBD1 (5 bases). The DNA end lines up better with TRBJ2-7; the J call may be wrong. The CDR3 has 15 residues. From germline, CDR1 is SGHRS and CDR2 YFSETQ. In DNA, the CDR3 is TGCGCCAGCAGCTTGGCAGGGCCTGGAAACAACGAGCAGTACTTC. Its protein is CASSLAGPGNNEQYF.

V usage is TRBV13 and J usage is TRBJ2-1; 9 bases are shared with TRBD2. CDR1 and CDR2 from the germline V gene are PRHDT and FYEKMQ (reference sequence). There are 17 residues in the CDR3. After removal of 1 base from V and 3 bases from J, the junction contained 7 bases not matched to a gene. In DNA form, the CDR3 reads TGTGCCAGCAGCTTAGATCGCGGGAGGGCCCTCTACAATGAGCAGTTCTTC. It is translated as CASSLDRGRALYNEQFF.

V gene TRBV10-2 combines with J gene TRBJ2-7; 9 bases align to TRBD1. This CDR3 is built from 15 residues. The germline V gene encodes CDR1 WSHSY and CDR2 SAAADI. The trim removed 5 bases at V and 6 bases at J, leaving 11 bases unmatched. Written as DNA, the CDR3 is TGCGCCAGCAGTTACCTGGACAGGGGATTGGGCGAGCAGTACTTC. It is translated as CASSYLDRGLGEQYF.

CDR3 coding DNA: TGTGCCAGCAGCGTGGACACATTAACCTACGAGCAGTACTTC. Its protein product is CASSVDTLTYEQYF. V and J are TRBV2 and TRBJ2-7; tentatively, D is TRBD1 (5 bases). Germline CDR1 reads SNHLY; CDR2 reads FYNNEI. Between the trimmed V and J ends, which lost 6 bases and 2 bases, there was a span of 14 bases. The CDR3 loop spans 14 amino acids.

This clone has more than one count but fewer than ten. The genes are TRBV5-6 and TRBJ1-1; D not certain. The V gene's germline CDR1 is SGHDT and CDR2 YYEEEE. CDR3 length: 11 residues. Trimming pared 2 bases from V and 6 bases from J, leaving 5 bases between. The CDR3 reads CASSLSSEAFF. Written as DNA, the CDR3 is TGTGCCAGCAGCTTATCTTCTGAAGCTTTCTTT. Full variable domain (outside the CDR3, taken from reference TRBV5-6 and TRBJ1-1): DAGVTQSPTHLIKTRGQQVTLRCSPKSGHDTVSWYQQALGQGPQFIFQYYEEEERQRGNFPDRFSGHQFPNYSSELNVNALLLGDSALYLCASSLSSEAFFGQGTRLTVV.

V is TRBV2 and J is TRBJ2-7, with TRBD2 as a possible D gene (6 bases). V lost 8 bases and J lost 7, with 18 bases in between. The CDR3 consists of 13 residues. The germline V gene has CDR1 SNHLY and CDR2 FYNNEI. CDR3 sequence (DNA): TGTGCCAGCGGGACTTACACGGAAGGGGAGCAGTACTTC. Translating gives CASGTYTEGEQYF.

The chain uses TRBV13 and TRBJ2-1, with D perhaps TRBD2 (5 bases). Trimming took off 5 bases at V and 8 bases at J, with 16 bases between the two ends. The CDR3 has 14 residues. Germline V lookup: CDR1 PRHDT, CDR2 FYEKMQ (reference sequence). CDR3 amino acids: CASSHRGSRYEQFF. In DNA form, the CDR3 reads TGTGCCAGCAGCCATCGCGGGTCTCGGTATGAGCAGTTCTTC. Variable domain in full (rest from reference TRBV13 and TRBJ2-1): AAGVIQSPRHLIKEKRETATLKCYPIPRHDTVYWYQQGPGQDPQFLISFYEKMQSDKGSIPDRFSAQQFSDYHSELNMSSLELGDSALYFCASSHRGSRYEQFFGPGTRLTVL.